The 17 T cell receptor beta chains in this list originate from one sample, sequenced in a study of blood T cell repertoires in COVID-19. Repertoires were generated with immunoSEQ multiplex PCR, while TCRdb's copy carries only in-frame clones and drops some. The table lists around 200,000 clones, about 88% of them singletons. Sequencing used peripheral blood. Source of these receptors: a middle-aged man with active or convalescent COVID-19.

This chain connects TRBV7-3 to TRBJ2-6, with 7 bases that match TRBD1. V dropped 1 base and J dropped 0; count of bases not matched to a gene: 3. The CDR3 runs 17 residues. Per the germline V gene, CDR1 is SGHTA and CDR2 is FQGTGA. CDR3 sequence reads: CASSLRQGSSGANVLTF. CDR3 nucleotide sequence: TGTGCCAGCAGCTTAAGACAGGGTAGCTCTGGGGCCAACGTCCTGACTTTC.

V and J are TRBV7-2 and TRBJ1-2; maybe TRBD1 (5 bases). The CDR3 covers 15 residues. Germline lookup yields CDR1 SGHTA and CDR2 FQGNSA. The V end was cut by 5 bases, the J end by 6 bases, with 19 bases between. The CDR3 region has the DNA TGTGCCAGCAGCCCACATCGCACAGGAGAGGATGGCTACACCTTC. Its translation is CASSPHRTGEDGYTF.

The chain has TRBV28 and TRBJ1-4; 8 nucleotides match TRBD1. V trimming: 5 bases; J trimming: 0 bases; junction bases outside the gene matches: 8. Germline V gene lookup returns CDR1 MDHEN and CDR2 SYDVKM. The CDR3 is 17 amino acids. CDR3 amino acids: CASSLRTGIATNEKLFF. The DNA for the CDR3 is TGTGCCAGCAGTCTTCGGACAGGGATCGCAACTAATGAAAAACTGTTTTTT.

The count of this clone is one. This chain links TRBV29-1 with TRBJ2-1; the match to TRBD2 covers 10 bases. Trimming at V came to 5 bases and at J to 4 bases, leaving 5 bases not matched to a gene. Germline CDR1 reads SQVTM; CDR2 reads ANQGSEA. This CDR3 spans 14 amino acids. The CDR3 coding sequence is TGCAGCGTTCCCACGGGACTAGCGTACAATGAGCAGTTCTTC. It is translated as CSVPTGLAYNEQFF.

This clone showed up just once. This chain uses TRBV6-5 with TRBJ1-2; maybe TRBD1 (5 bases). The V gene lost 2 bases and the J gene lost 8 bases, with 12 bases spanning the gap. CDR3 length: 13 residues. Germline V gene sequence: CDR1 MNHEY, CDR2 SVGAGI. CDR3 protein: CASSYGGLGGYTF. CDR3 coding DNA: TGTGCCAGCAGTTACGGGGGGTTAGGCGGCTACACCTTC.

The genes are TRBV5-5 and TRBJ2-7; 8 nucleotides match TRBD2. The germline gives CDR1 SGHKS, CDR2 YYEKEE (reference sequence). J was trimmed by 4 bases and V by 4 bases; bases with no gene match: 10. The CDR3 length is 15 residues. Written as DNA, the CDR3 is TGTGCCAGCAGCCCCGCCCCAAGCGGGGGTTACGAGCAGTACTTC. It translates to CASSPAPSGGYEQYF.

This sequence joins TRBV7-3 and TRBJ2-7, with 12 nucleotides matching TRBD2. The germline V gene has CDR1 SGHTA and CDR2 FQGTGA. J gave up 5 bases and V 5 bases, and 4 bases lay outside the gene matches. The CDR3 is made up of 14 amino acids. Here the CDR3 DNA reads TGTGCCAGCAGCCGTACTAGCGGGAGGAACGAGCAGTACTTC. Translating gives CASSRTSGRNEQYF.

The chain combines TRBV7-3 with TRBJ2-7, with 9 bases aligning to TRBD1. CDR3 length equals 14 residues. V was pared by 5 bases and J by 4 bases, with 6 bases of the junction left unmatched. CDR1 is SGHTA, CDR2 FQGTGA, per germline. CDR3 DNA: TGTGCCAGCAGCACCGGGACAGGGCCTTACGAGCAGTACTTC. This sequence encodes CASSTGTGPYEQYF.

Written as DNA, the CDR3 is TGCGCCAGCAGCTTGGTAGGACAGACGAGCACAGATACGCAGTATTTT. This sequence encodes CASSLVGQTSTDTQYF. The rearrangement joins TRBV5-1 to TRBJ2-3, with a possible D match to TRBD1 (6 bases). Trimming removed 0 bases at V and 0 bases at J, with 11 bases between. Germline loops: CDR1 SGHRS, CDR2 YFSETQ. CDR3 length: 16 residues.

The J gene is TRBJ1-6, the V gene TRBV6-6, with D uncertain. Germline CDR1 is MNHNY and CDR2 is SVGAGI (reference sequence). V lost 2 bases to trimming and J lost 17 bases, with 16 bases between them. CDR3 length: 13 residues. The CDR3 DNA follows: TGTGCCAGCAGTTACAAAGACGGGGTTTCAATCCACTTT. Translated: CASSYKDGVSIHF.

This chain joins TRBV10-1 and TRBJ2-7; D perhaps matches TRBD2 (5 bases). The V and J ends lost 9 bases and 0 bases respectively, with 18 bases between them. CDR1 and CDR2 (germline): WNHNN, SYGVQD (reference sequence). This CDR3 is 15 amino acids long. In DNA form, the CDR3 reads TGCGCCAGGGTGGAGGCCGGTGAGGGCTCCTACGAGCAGTACTTC. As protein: CARVEAGEGSYEQYF.

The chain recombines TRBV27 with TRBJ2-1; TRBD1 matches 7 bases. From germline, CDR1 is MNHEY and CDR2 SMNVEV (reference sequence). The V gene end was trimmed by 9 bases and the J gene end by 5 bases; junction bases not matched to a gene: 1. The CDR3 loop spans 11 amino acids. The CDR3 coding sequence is TGTGCCAGGCAGGGGGACAATGAGCAGTTCTTC. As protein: CARQGDNEQFF.

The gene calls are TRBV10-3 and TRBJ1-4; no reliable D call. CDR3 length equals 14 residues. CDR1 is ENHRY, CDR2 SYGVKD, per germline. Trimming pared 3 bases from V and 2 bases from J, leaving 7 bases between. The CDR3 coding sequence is TGTGCCATCAGTGATGGGCAGACTAATGAAAAACTGTTTTTT. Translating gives CAISDGQTNEKLFF.

The CDR3 loop reads CASSLTGGATEAFF. For the CDR3, the DNA is TGTGCCAGCAGCCTAACAGGGGGCGCGACTGAAGCTTTCTTT. This sequence joins TRBV7-9 and TRBJ1-1; 9 bases are shared with TRBD1. Germline V CDR1 and CDR2: SEHNR, FQNEAQ (reference sequence). The CDR3 covers 14 residues. V shed 5 bases and J 5 bases; nucleotides not matched to a gene: 6.

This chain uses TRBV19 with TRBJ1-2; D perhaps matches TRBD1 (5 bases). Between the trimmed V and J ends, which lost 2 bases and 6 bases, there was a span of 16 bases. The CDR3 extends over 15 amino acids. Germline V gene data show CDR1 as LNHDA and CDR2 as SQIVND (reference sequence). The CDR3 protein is CASSIPAGNGHGYTF. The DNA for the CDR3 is TGTGCCAGTAGTATACCCGCAGGGAATGGTCATGGCTACACCTTC.

CDR3 bases: TGTGCCACCAGCGGATTTAAGACAGGGAATCAGCCCCAGCATTTT. Its protein is CATSGFKTGNQPQHF. The chain carries TRBV15 and TRBJ1-5; 7 nucleotides line up with TRBD1. The CDR3 runs 15 residues. Trimming removed 5 bases from V and 4 bases from J; junction bases left unmatched: 8. The germline CDR1 and CDR2 sequences are LNHNV and YYDKDF (reference sequence).

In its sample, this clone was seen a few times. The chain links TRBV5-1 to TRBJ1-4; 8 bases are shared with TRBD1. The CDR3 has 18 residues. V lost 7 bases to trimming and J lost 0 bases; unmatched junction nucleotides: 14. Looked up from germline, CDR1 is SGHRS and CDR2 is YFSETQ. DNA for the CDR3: TGCGCCAGCGGACCCGGACAGGGAGAACTGGCAACTAATGAAAAACTGTTTTTT. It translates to CASGPGQGELATNEKLFF.